The 14 T cell receptor beta chains listed next were all sequenced from one sample in a study of CD8+ T cells in alopecia areata. The treatment was: oral pan-JAK inhibitor, 5-10 mg twice daily. RNA extraction and reverse transcription yielded cDNA as sequencing template. Assay: immunoSEQ multiplex PCR; the TCRdb copy retains only in-frame clones and omits some. The sample lists about 170,000 clones; roughly 63% were seen once. This material consisted of CD4+ T cells sorted from blood, taken at approximately week 60, from a patient treated with tofacitinib. The receptors come from a human donor with alopecia areata.

The chain combines TRBV7-3 with TRBJ2-2; 8 nucleotides match TRBD2. Germline-derived CDR1 and CDR2 are SGHTA and FQGTGA. The length of the CDR3 is 15 residues. Trimming took 5 bases from V and 2 from J; bases not matched to a gene: 4. CDR3 in amino acids: CASSPGGVNTGELFF. As DNA, the CDR3 is TGTGCCAGCAGCCCCGGGGGGGTTAACACCGGGGAGCTGTTTTTT.

This chain uses TRBV10-2 with TRBJ2-3, with 7 bases lining up with TRBD2. V shed 4 bases, J shed 2 bases, and the junction held 12 bases outside the gene matches. There are 17 residues in the CDR3. Germline V gives CDR1 WSHSY, CDR2 SAAADI. The chain's CDR3 is CASSGRGVAGNTDTQYF. The CDR3 coding sequence is TGCGCCAGCAGTGGAAGAGGGGTAGCGGGTAACACAGATACGCAGTATTTT.

This clone was counted only a few times. The J gene is TRBJ1-2, the V gene TRBV2, with 7 bases identical to TRBD1. The V gene's germline CDR1 is SNHLY and CDR2 FYNNEI. The length of the CDR3 is 14 residues. V was pared by 3 bases and J by 4 bases, with 5 bases of the junction left unmatched. The CDR3 sequence: CASSDPTGIYGYTF. Written as DNA, the CDR3 is TGTGCCAGCAGTGACCCGACAGGGATCTATGGCTACACCTTC.

A few counts support this clone. The rearrangement uses TRBV29-1 and TRBJ1-2, with D hard to call. Trimming cost V 5 bases and J 7 bases, with 14 bases left between them. This CDR3 spans 12 amino acids. The V gene's germline CDR1 is SQVTM and CDR2 ANQGSEA. CDR3 in amino acids: CSVSNGRPGYTF. The CDR3 region has the DNA TGCAGCGTTTCGAACGGTCGGCCTGGCTACACCTTC.

The chain links TRBV30 to TRBJ2-5; no reliable D call. Germline V gene data show CDR1 as GTSNPN and CDR2 as SVGIG (reference sequence). CDR3 length: 15 residues. Trimming pared 3 bases from V and 4 bases from J, leaving 18 bases between. This CDR3 reads CAWRGVRNHRETQYF. The CDR3 nucleotides are TGTGCCTGGAGAGGTGTGCGGAATCATAGAGAGACCCAGTACTTC.

This clone was counted between two and nine times. The V and J genes are TRBV7-6 and TRBJ1-2; no reliable D call. This CDR3 has 12 amino acids. V was cut by 4 bases and J by 8 bases, with 11 bases left in between. CDR1 and CDR2 from the germline V gene are SGHVS and FNYEAQ. In DNA, the CDR3 is TGTGCCAGCAGCTCCCCACACGGGGGCTACACCTTC. Translated: CASSSPHGGYTF. The variable domain in full, with the rest retrieved from reference TRBV7-6 and TRBJ1-2, is GAGVSQSPRYKVTKRGQDVALRCDPISGHVSLYWYRQALGQGPEFLTYFNYEAQQDKSGLPNDRFSAERPEGSISTLTIQRTEQRDSAMYRCASSSPHGGYTFGSGTRLTVV.

The chain employs TRBV6-6 and TRBJ2-3, with 10 positions matching TRBD2. This CDR3 is built from 16 residues. Trimming took 4 bases from V and 2 from J; bases not matched to a gene: 6. Germline CDR1 reads MNHNY; CDR2 reads SVGAGI (reference sequence). CDR3 in amino acids: CASSFTSGAATDTQYF. In DNA form, the CDR3 reads TGTGCCAGCAGTTTCACTAGCGGGGCCGCCACAGATACGCAGTATTTT.

The CDR3 loop reads CASSPGPESNQPQHF. As DNA, the CDR3 is TGCGCCAGCAGCCCGGGGCCAGAAAGCAATCAGCCCCAGCATTTT. The V gene is TRBV5-1, the J gene TRBJ1-5; weak D call: TRBD1 (5 bases). Germline V gene data show CDR1 as SGHRS and CDR2 as YFSETQ. The CDR3 has 15 amino acids. V lost 4 bases and J 1 base, leaving 12 bases between the germline ends.

CDR3 coding DNA: TGCGCCAGCAGCCTTTCGGGGAACAATCAGCCCCAGCATTTT. Its protein is CASSLSGNNQPQHF. This chain joins TRBV4-1 and TRBJ1-5; D remains unclear. V lost 4 bases and J lost 3, with 10 bases in between. CDR3 size: 14 residues. Germline values: CDR1 MGHRA, CDR2 YSYEKL.

DNA for the CDR3: TGTGCCAGCAGTTACTCTATGGGGGAGCTGTTTTTT. Translating gives CASSYSMGELFF. The chain links TRBV6-5 to TRBJ2-2; D gene unclear. Germline-derived CDR1 and CDR2 are MNHEY and SVGAGI. The CDR3 has 12 residues. V dropped 0 bases and J dropped 8 bases, with 4 bases sitting between them.

The gene calls are TRBV5-1 and TRBJ2-1; 15 nucleotides match TRBD2. The length of the CDR3 is 15 residues. V shed 3 bases and J 10 bases; nucleotides not matched to a gene: 5. CDR1 SGHRS and CDR2 YFSETQ come from the germline V gene. The CDR3 region is CASSWTSGGAFEQFF. DNA of the CDR3: TGCGCCAGCAGCTGGACTAGCGGGGGGGCGTTCGAGCAGTTCTTC. Drawing the rest from reference TRBV5-1 and TRBJ2-1, the complete variable domain is KAGVTQTPRYLIKTRGQQVTLSCSPISGHRSVSWYQQTPGQGLQFLFEYFSETQRNKGNFPGRFSGRQFSNSRSEMNVSTLELGDSALYLCASSWTSGGAFEQFFGPGTRLTVL.

This clone was seen only a few times. The chain recombines TRBV30 with TRBJ2-5; D is perhaps TRBD2 (6 bases). CDR3 length: 15 residues. Per germline, CDR1 GTSNPN and CDR2 SVGIG (reference sequence). V lost 3 bases to trimming and J lost 2 bases, with 16 bases between them. CDR3 protein: CAWSPIGGLQETQYF. DNA of the CDR3: TGTGCCTGGAGCCCAATTGGAGGGCTACAAGAGACCCAGTACTTC.

The gene calls are TRBV11-2 and TRBJ2-5, with 11 bases that match TRBD1. Germline CDR1 is SGHAT and CDR2 is FQNNGV. The CDR3 totals 16 residues. Unmatched junction bases numbered 18, after V lost 4 bases and J lost 14 bases. The CDR3 sequence: CASSSGQGASLGDLYF. CDR3 DNA sequence: TGTGCCAGCAGCTCAGGACAGGGGGCCTCTTTGGGGGACCTCTACTTC.

This clone was counted a few times. The chain has TRBV6-5 and TRBJ2-3, with TRBD2 matching over 9 bases. Germline values: CDR1 MNHEY, CDR2 SVGAGI. CDR3 length: 15 residues. V shed 0 bases, J shed 6 bases, and the junction held 4 bases outside the gene matches. CDR3: CASSYSRGGKDTQYF. The CDR3, as DNA: TGTGCCAGCAGTTACTCGCGGGGGGGAAAGGATACGCAGTATTTT.